The rows below give T cell receptor beta chains drawn from one sample of a study of T cell changes during pregnancy in multiple sclerosis. Clones were sequenced by immunoSEQ multiplex PCR, and TCRdb holds only the in-frame ones, with some missing. The sample has 43,000 or so clones, roughly 88% seen once. The sample consisted of PBMCs (not recorded whether the cells were cultured). Receptors were obtained from a female donor with multiple sclerosis, enrolled in a pregnancy study. Both conserved end residues are part of each CDR3. A D gene is named only where the DNA matches it firmly. Not all rows give a size; the values are once, few, many and, for expanded clones, a class.

V	D	J	size	CDR3	DNA
TRBV5-4	NA	TRBJ2-3	NA	CASSHLATSTDTQYF	TGTGCCAGCAGCCATCTAGCGACTAGCACAGATACGCAGTATTTT
TRBV11-2	NA	TRBJ2-5	NA	CASSPFGQETQYF	TGTGCCAGCAGCCCCTTCGGCCAAGAGACCCAGTACTTC
TRBV19	NA	TRBJ2-5	NA	CASGGGLQETQYF	TGTGCCAGCGGTGGGGGGCTGCAAGAGACCCAGTACTTC
TRBV27	NA	TRBJ2-2	NA	CASSIQGRELFF	TGTGCCAGCAGTATCCAGGGGCGGGAGCTGTTTTTT
TRBV28	NA	TRBJ2-2	few	CASSSLMEETGELFF	TGTGCCAGCAGTTCCTTGATGGAGGAGACCGGGGAGCTGTTTTTT
TRBV27	NA	TRBJ1-5	NA	CASSLLGGSNQPQHF	TGTGCCAGCAGTTTATTGGGGGGTAGCAATCAGCCCCAGCATTTT
TRBV5-1	NA	TRBJ2-1	NA	CASSLGRGLNEQFF	TGCGCCAGCAGCTTGGGTAGAGGGTTAAATGAGCAGTTCTTC
TRBV4-1	NA	TRBJ2-1	NA	CASSQVNEQFF	TGCGCCAGCAGCCAAGTCAATGAGCAGTTCTTC
TRBV10-3	TRBD1	TRBJ2-1	NA	CAISESRQGRNYNEQFF	TGTGCCATCAGTGAATCAAGACAGGGGCGGAACTACAATGAGCAGTTCTTC
TRBV4-2	NA	TRBJ1-2	NA	CASSQVYGTPYGYTF	TGTGCCAGCAGCCAAGTCTACGGTACGCCATATGGCTACACCTTC
TRBV19	TRBD1	TRBJ1-5	NA	CASRGDRGLSDSNQPQHF	TGTGCCAGTAGGGGAGACAGGGGGCTTTCCGATAGCAATCAGCCCCAGCATTTT
TRBV27	NA	TRBJ2-3	NA	CASKIQQAPNTDTQYF	TGTGCCAGCAAAATCCAACAGGCACCCAACACAGATACGCAGTATTTT
TRBV19	NA	TRBJ2-6	NA	CASSSVNVLTF	TGTGCCAGTAGTAGTGTCAACGTCCTGACTTTC
TRBV11-3	NA	TRBJ1-1	once	CASSPRGNTEAFF	TGTGCCAGCAGCCCACGGGGGAACACTGAAGCTTTCTTT
TRBV6-1	TRBD2	TRBJ2-1	NA	CASSEATSGRTGYNEQFF	TGTGCCAGCAGTGAAGCGACTAGCGGGAGGACTGGGTACAATGAGCAGTTCTTC
TRBV29-1	TRBD2	TRBJ2-1	NA	CSVEEGKWLLAGGYNEQFF	TGCAGCGTTGAAGAGGGAAAGTGGCTACTAGCGGGAGGCTACAATGAGCAGTTCTTC
TRBV4-1	NA	TRBJ2-6	NA	CASSQDEGTGANVLTF	TGCGCCAGCAGCCAAGATGAGGGGACTGGGGCCAACGTCCTGACTTTC
TRBV6-6	NA	TRBJ2-2	NA	CASSSGLHTGELFF	TGTGCCAGCAGTTCTGGACTTCACACCGGGGAGCTGTTTTTT
TRBV5-8	TRBD1	TRBJ2-3	once	CASNQGANTDTQYF	TGTGCCAGCAACCAGGGGGCTAACACAGATACGCAGTATTTT
TRBV5-1	TRBD2	TRBJ2-1	NA	CASSLGGRAGDEQFF	TGCGCCAGCAGCTTGGGCGGGAGGGCCGGGGATGAGCAGTTCTTC
TRBV7-8	NA	TRBJ1-2	NA	CASSLTLTGNYGYTF	TGTGCCAGCAGCCTCACTCTGACAGGAAACTATGGCTACACCTTC
TRBV28	TRBD1	TRBJ2-3	NA	CASSFSPGGNSDTQYF	TGTGCCAGCAGTTTCAGTCCAGGGGGCAACTCAGATACGCAGTATTTT
TRBV14	NA	TRBJ1-1	NA	CASSQDVWQMSPMNTEAFF	TGTGCCAGCAGCCAAGATGTTTGGCAGATGTCACCCATGAACACTGAAGCTTTCTTT
TRBV7-2	TRBD2	TRBJ2-7	NA	CASSFSGALYEQYF	TGTGCCAGCAGCTTTAGCGGGGCACTCTACGAGCAGTACTTC
TRBV9	NA	TRBJ2-7	NA	CASSVGVGVSHEQYF	TGTGCCAGCAGCGTAGGGGTGGGAGTTAGCCACGAGCAGTACTTC
TRBV20-1	NA	TRBJ2-7	NA	CSAKGYEQYF	TGCAGTGCTAAGGGTTACGAGCAGTACTTC
TRBV5-4	TRBD2	TRBJ2-7	NA	CASSRGSGVPSYEQYF	TGTGCCAGCAGCCGGGGTAGCGGGGTCCCCTCCTACGAGCAGTACTTC
TRBV6-5	NA	TRBJ2-1	NA	CASSDESGTRQFF	TGTGCCAGCAGTGACGAATCCGGGACGCGGCAGTTCTTC
TRBV4-1	NA	TRBJ1-1	NA	CASSHGRLNTEAFF	TGCGCCAGCAGCCATGGCAGGTTGAACACTGAAGCTTTCTTT
TRBV7-5	NA	TRBJ2-1	NA	CVRSLGRECYNEQFF	TGTGTCAGAAGCTTAGGGCGGGAGTGCTACAATGAGCAGTTCTTC
TRBV9	NA	TRBJ1-2	NA	CASSVGPGEYGYTF	TGTGCCAGCAGCGTAGGGCCGGGAGAATATGGCTACACCTTC
TRBV9	NA	TRBJ2-5	NA	CASSVGREQETQYF	TGTGCCAGCAGCGTGGGACGGGAACAAGAGACCCAGTACTTC
TRBV9	NA	TRBJ2-2	NA	CASSVAEAALNTGELFF	TGTGCCAGCAGCGTAGCTGAAGCGGCCCTGAACACCGGGGAGCTGTTTTTT
TRBV15	TRBD2	TRBJ2-7	NA	CATSRGGTSGEQYF	TGTGCCACCAGCAGAGGCGGGACTAGCGGGGAGCAGTACTTC
TRBV6-5	NA	TRBJ2-7	once	CASSYSLTGGDEQYF	TGTGCCAGCAGTTACTCTTTGACCGGGGGCGACGAGCAGTACTTC
TRBV2	NA	TRBJ2-1	NA	CASSGGSSYNEQFF	TGTGCCAGCAGTGGCGGAAGCTCCTACAATGAGCAGTTCTTC
TRBV4-1	NA	TRBJ1-3	NA	CASSQVTAPSGNTIYF	TGCGCCAGCAGCCAAGTTACCGCTCCCTCTGGAAACACCATATATTTT
TRBV5-4	TRBD1	TRBJ2-1	NA	CASSLDRGRGSSYNEQFF	TGTGCCAGCAGCTTGGACAGGGGGCGAGGGTCCTCCTACAATGAGCAGTTCTTC
TRBV4-1	TRBD2	TRBJ2-1	once	CASSQEGTMNEQFF	TGCGCCAGCAGCCAAGAAGGGACTATGAATGAGCAGTTCTTC
TRBV5-1	NA	TRBJ2-7	NA	CASSLGGDYEQYF	TGCGCCAGCAGCTTGGGGGGTGACTACGAGCAGTACTTC
TRBV6-6	NA	TRBJ1-3	NA	CASSKQGTGNTIYF	TGTGCCAGCAGTAAACAGGGAACTGGAAACACCATATATTTT
TRBV5-1	TRBD1	TRBJ1-2	NA	CASSRTGVEYGYTF	TGCGCCAGCAGTCGGACAGGGGTAGAATATGGCTACACCTTC
TRBV6-5	NA	TRBJ2-7	once	CASSSAPSSYEQYF	TGTGCCAGCAGTTCCGCACCCTCCTCCTACGAGCAGTACTTC
TRBV28	TRBD1	TRBJ1-2	NA	CASSWTGGGGYTF	TGTGCCAGCAGTTGGACAGGGGGCGGAGGCTACACCTTC
TRBV4-3	TRBD1	TRBJ2-7	NA	CASSQDARQGAYEQYF	TGCGCCAGCAGCCAAGATGCGAGACAGGGGGCCTACGAGCAGTACTTC
TRBV5-1	TRBD2	TRBJ2-2	NA	CASSSGLAGLNTGELFF	TGCGCCAGCAGCTCGGGACTAGCGGGACTGAACACCGGGGAGCTGTTTTTT
TRBV25-1	TRBD1	TRBJ2-7	NA	CASSEATGEVNEQYF	TGTGCCAGCAGTGAGGCGACAGGGGAAGTGAACGAGCAGTACTTC
TRBV28	NA	TRBJ1-1	NA	CASSFSGSPEPFF	TGTGCCAGCAGTTTCTCCGGGAGTCCCGAGCCTTTCTTT
TRBV18	NA	TRBJ2-7	NA	CASSPGDEQYF	TGTGCCAGCTCACCGGGGGACGAGCAGTACTTC
TRBV2	NA	TRBJ2-1	NA	CASKPGEVEYEQFF	TGTGCCAGCAAGCCGGGAGAGGTGGAATATGAGCAGTTCTTC
TRBV7-9	NA	TRBJ1-2	NA	CASSLTDPNYGYTF	TGTGCCAGCAGCTTAACAGACCCTAACTATGGCTACACCTTC
TRBV5-1	TRBD2	TRBJ2-7	NA	CASRAGGNVLGSYEQYF	TGCGCCAGTAGAGCGGGAGGGAACGTCCTCGGATCCTACGAGCAGTACTTC
TRBV2	NA	TRBJ1-2	NA	CASSELVGGGYGYTF	TGTGCCAGCAGTGAATTGGTCGGAGGTGGCTATGGCTACACCTTC
TRBV7-9	TRBD1	TRBJ1-2	NA	CASSWGQLYGYTF	TGTGCCAGCAGCTGGGGACAGCTCTATGGCTACACCTTC
TRBV13	NA	TRBJ1-3	NA	CASSLSIGNTIYF	TGTGCCAGCAGCTTGTCGATCGGAAACACCATATATTTT
TRBV7-2	TRBD2	TRBJ2-7	NA	CASSPIGAGLAGDEQYF	TGTGCCAGCAGCCCAATAGGGGCCGGACTAGCGGGAGACGAGCAGTACTTC
TRBV28	NA	TRBJ2-4	NA	CASRERAKNIQYF	TGTGCCAGCAGGGAGCGGGCCAAAAACATTCAGTACTTC
TRBV7-9	TRBD2	TRBJ2-1	NA	CASSLGLAANNEQFF	TGTGCCAGCAGCTTGGGACTAGCGGCAAACAATGAGCAGTTCTTC
TRBV11-2	NA	TRBJ2-5	NA	CASSLIAGWTETQYF	TGTGCCAGCAGCTTGATTGCGGGGTGGACGGAGACCCAGTACTTC